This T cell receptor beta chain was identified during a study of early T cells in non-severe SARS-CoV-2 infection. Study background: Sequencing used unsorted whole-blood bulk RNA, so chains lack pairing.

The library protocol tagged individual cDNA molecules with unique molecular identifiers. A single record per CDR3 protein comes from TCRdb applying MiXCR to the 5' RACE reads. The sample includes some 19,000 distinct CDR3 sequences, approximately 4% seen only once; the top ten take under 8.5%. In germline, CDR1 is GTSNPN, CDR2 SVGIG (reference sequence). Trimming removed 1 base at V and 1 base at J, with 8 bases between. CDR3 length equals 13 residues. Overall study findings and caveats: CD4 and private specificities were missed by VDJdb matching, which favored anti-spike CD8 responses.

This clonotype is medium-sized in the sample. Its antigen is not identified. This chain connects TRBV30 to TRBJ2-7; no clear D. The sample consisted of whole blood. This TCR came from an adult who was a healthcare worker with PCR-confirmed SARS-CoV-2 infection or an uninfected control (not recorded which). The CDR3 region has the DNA TGTGCCTGGAGTGACGGCGCTTCCTACGAGCAGTACTTC. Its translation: CAWSDGASYEQYF.